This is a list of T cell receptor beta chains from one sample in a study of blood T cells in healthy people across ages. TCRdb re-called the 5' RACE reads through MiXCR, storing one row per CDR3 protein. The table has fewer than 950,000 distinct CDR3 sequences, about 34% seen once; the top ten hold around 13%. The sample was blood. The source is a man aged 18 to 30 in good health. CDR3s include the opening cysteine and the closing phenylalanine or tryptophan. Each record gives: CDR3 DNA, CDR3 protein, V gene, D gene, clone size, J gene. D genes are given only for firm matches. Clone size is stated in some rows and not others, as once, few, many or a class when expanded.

TGTGCCAGCACCCTCGGGGGATCCTACAATGAGCAGTTCTTC	CASTLGGSYNEQFF	TRBV6-5	.	many	TRBJ2-1
TGTGCCAGCAGCCGAGGATCCTTTACCTCCCGGCAGTTCTTC	CASSRGSFTSRQFF	TRBV14	.	.	TRBJ2-1
TGCGCCAGCAGCGTGGGGGCTAAATGGAATGAGCAGTTCTTC	CASSVGAKWNEQFF	TRBV5-1	.	.	TRBJ2-1
TGCAGTGCTACGTTTCGGGACGGCAATAGCTATGGCTACACCTTC	CSATFRDGNSYGYTF	TRBV20-1	.	few	TRBJ1-2
TGTGCCAGCAGTTTTAAAGGACAGGGGGTATCTGGGGCCAACGTCCTGACTTTC	CASSFKGQGVSGANVLTF	TRBV27	TRBD1	.	TRBJ2-6
TGTGCCACCAGCTCACAACGGGGGGCCTCCTACGAGCAGTACTTC	CATSSQRGASYEQYF	TRBV15	.	many	TRBJ2-7
TGCAGTGCTAGAGCGACAGAGATCTATAGCAATCAGCCCCAGCATTTT	CSARATEIYSNQPQHF	TRBV20-1	.	few	TRBJ1-5
TGTGCCAGCAGCGTACTAGAATCCACAGATACGCAGTATTTT	CASSVLESTDTQYF	TRBV9	.	few	TRBJ2-3
TGTGCCAGCAGCCCCGGGGGGTCGGGCACAGATACGCAGTATTTT	CASSPGGSGTDTQYF	TRBV7-2	TRBD2	.	TRBJ2-3
TGCGCCAGCAGCTTGGGACCGCGCTCTGGAAACACCATATATTTT	CASSLGPRSGNTIYF	TRBV5-1	.	.	TRBJ1-3
TGTGCCAGCAGCTCGGGCGGAAACACTGAAGCTTTCTTT	CASSSGGNTEAFF	TRBV12-3/TRBV12-4	.	many	TRBJ1-1
TGCAGTGCTATCCTCTCCCGGCGGCTAGCGGGGATTCGCTCCTACAATGAGCAGTTCTTC	CSAILSRRLAGIRSYNEQFF	TRBV20-1	TRBD2	.	TRBJ2-1
TGTGCCAGCAGCTTAGCGCGGCTAGAAGAGACCCAGTACTTC	CASSLARLEETQYF	TRBV7-2	.	many	TRBJ2-5
TGTGCCAGCAGTGAATCGTCATTTGGCGGGGAGCTGTTTTTT	CASSESSFGGELFF	TRBV6-4	.	few	TRBJ2-2
TGTGCCAGCAGACAGTGGTCTAATGAAAAACTGTTTTTT	CASRQWSNEKLFF	TRBV12-3/TRBV12-4	.	few	TRBJ1-4
TGCAGTGCTAGAGATAGGTCTTTGACGGGGGGGAACTACAATGAGCAGTTCTTC	CSARDRSLTGGNYNEQFF	TRBV20-1	TRBD2	few	TRBJ2-1
TGTGCCAGCACCCCTAGCGGGGGGGTTTTTCACCATGAGCAGTTCTTC	CASTPSGGVFHHEQFF	TRBV6-6	TRBD2	few	TRBJ2-1
TGCAGTGCCGGACTTACAACAGGGGCTGAGCGGGAGACCCAGTACTTC	CSAGLTTGAERETQYF	TRBV20-1	TRBD1	.	TRBJ2-5
TGTGCCAGCAGCCAAGACCCTGGACCCTATAGCAATCAGCCCCAGCATTTT	CASSQDPGPYSNQPQHF	TRBV4-2	.	.	TRBJ1-5
TGTGCCAGCCGTCTAAATTTTGAAGCTTTCTTT	CASRLNFEAFF	TRBV7-9	.	.	TRBJ1-1
TGTGCCAGCAGTACCTTTTTGTCAGATCCGCAGTATTTT	CASSTFLSDPQYF	TRBV2	.	.	TRBJ2-3
TGCAGTGCGATCTCTCGCAGGGCCTATGGGGAACTGTTTTTT	CSAISRRAYGELFF	TRBV20-1	.	.	TRBJ1-4
TGCGCCAGCAGCCAAGATAATCCCCCAGATACGCAGTATTTT	CASSQDNPPDTQYF	TRBV4-3	.	few	TRBJ2-3
TGCAGCGTTGAGGGGGGGGACTCGTCCGTTTACAATGAGCAGTTCTTC	CSVEGGDSSVYNEQFF	TRBV29-1	TRBD2	few	TRBJ2-1
TGCAGTGCTAGCCGGACTAGTAAAGAGACCCAGTACTTC	CSASRTSKETQYF	TRBV20-1	TRBD2	few	TRBJ2-5
TGTGCCAGCACCCATTCGACTAGCGAAAGCTCCTACAATGAGCAGTTCTTC	CASTHSTSESSYNEQFF	TRBV11-3	TRBD2	few	TRBJ2-1
TGCAGTGCCGCCAGGGGCTCGAGCTCCTACGAGCAGTACTTC	CSAARGSSSYEQYF	TRBV20-1	.	.	TRBJ2-7
TGTGCCAGCAGTGACCACCGGACAGGGTCTGCCTATGGCTACACCTTC	CASSDHRTGSAYGYTF	TRBV25-1	TRBD1	few	TRBJ1-2
TGTGCCACCAGCAGAGGAGGGAATAGCGGGGGGTTAAACACCGGGGAGCTGTTTTTT	CATSRGGNSGGLNTGELFF	TRBV15	TRBD2	.	TRBJ2-2
TGCGCCAGCAGCCGGGGGTCACAGGGTGTGGGATATTCACCCCTCCACTTT	CASSRGSQGVGYSPLHF	TRBV5-1	.	few	TRBJ1-6
TGCAGTGTTGACGTGAGAACAGGCGACTTTAATGAAAAACTGTTTTTT	CSVDVRTGDFNEKLFF	TRBV20-1	.	.	TRBJ1-4
TGCGCCAGCAGCCAAGCTTATACCCCCAGCACAGATACGCAGTATTTT	CASSQAYTPSTDTQYF	TRBV4-3	.	many	TRBJ2-3
TGTGCCAGCAGCGTACAAGGTCATGGAGGTTCACCCCTCCACTTT	CASSVQGHGGSPLHF	TRBV9	.	.	TRBJ1-6
TGTGCCAGCACCTTCCCGGGACTAGCGGGGAGCGGGGCCAACGTCCTGACTTTC	CASTFPGLAGSGANVLTF	TRBV2	TRBD2	.	TRBJ2-6
TGTGCCAGCAGTTACGAGCGGGGGGGCCACAATGAGCAGTACTTC	CASSYERGGHNEQYF	TRBV6-6	TRBD2	few	TRBJ2-7
TGTGCCAGCAGTTTGGGGGGGGGCAAAAACATTCAGTACTTC	CASSLGGGKNIQYF	TRBV28	TRBD2	.	TRBJ2-4
TGTGCCAGCAGCGTAGTTTTGGGGGGGCTCAATGAGCAGTTCTTC	CASSVVLGGLNEQFF	TRBV9	.	.	TRBJ2-1
TGTGCCAGCAGCTCCACAGGGGGCAGGGGTCAGCCCCAGCATTTT	CASSSTGGRGQPQHF	TRBV5-5	TRBD1	.	TRBJ1-5
TGTGCCAGCAGCTTAGGGCCGGGGCCGGAGACCCAGTACTTC	CASSLGPGPETQYF	TRBV7-6	.	few	TRBJ2-5
TGTGCCAGCAGCCCCGCCCGCTTGAACACTGAAGCTTTCTTT	CASSPARLNTEAFF	TRBV2	.	.	TRBJ1-1
TGTGCCAGCAAGCTTGACGGTCACAATGAGCAGTTCTTC	CASKLDGHNEQFF	TRBV2	.	.	TRBJ2-1
TGTGCCAGCAGCTTAGACGGGGGACCCTATAATTCACCCCTCCACTTT	CASSLDGGPYNSPLHF	TRBV7-2	.	.	TRBJ1-6
TGTGCCAGCAGTTTGAGGGGGACTAACGGCTACACCTTC	CASSLRGTNGYTF	TRBV27	.	few	TRBJ1-2
TGCAGTGGGGTTGCTAGCGGGGGAGACTACGAGCAGTACTTC	CSGVASGGDYEQYF	TRBV20-1	TRBD2	.	TRBJ2-7
TGTGCCAGCAGCTTATCTGTCGCGGAGGGCTACACCTTC	CASSLSVAEGYTF	TRBV7-2	.	.	TRBJ1-2